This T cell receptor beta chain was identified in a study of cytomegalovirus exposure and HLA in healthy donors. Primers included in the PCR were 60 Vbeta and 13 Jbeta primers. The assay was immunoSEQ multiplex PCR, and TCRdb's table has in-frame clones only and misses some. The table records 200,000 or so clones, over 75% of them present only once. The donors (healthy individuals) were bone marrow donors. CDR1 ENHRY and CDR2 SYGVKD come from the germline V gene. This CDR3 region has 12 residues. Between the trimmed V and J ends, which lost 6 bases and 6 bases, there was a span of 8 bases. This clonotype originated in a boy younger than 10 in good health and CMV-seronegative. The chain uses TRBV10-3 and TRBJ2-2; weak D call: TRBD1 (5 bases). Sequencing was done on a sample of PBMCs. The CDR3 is CAISQGPGELFF. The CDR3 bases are TGTGCCATCAGCCAGGGTCCCGGGGAGCTGTTTTTT.